The rows below give T cell receptor beta chains drawn from one sample of a study of T-cell reconstitution after alpha-beta-depleted transplantation in children. A single record per CDR3 protein comes from TCRdb applying MiXCR to the PCR reads. The sample includes around 450,000 distinct CDR3 sequences, roughly 43% seen only once; the top ten take 27%. Sequences were derived from PBMCs, sampled before TCRalphabeta/CD19-depleted stem cell transplant. These receptors were taken from a girl aged 2-10 years with aplastic anemia, due to receive a stem cell transplant. Both conserved end residues are part of each CDR3. Fields, in order: V gene, D gene, J gene, clone size, CDR3 protein, CDR3 DNA. A D gene is named only where the DNA matches it firmly. Where a row states a size, it is once, few, many or the class of an expanded clone; other rows omit it.

>TRBV6-2/TRBV6-3|NA|TRBJ2-7|NA
CASSRDYTMAFAYEQYF
TGTGCCAGCAGTAGAGACTATACGATGGCCTTCGCCTACGAGCAGTACTTC
>TRBV29-1|NA|TRBJ1-3|NA
CSVRVFSGNTIYF
TGCAGCGTTCGGGTCTTCTCTGGAAACACCATATATTTT
>TRBV6-5|NA|TRBJ2-5|many
CASSYPNNKGAQYF
TGTGCCAGCAGTTACCCGAATAATAAGGGGGCCCAGTACTTC
>TRBV10-2|NA|TRBJ2-1|few
CASSEPGMGDNEQFF
TGCGCCAGCAGTGAACCCGGGATGGGGGACAATGAGCAGTTCTTC
>TRBV24-1|NA|TRBJ2-5|many
CATSDIRSTQETQYF
TGTGCCACCAGTGATATCAGGTCGACCCAAGAGACCCAGTACTTC
>TRBV7-8|TRBD1|TRBJ2-3|few
CASSPSPGQEVSDTQYF
TGTGCCAGCAGCCCTAGCCCGGGACAGGAAGTCTCAGATACGCAGTATTTT
>TRBV6-1|NA|TRBJ1-1|NA
CASRPDLVDEAFF
TGTGCCAGCAGGCCCGATCTAGTGGATGAAGCTTTCTTT
>TRBV20-1|NA|TRBJ2-1|many
CSARALSVNEQFF
TGCAGTGCTAGAGCCCTTAGCGTAAATGAGCAGTTCTTC
>TRBV27|NA|TRBJ2-3|NA
CASSFRDPWSDTQYF
TGTGCCAGCAGTTTCCGTGACCCCTGGTCAGATACGCAGTATTTT
>TRBV20-1|NA|TRBJ2-1|NA
CSARDLRTSYNEQFF
TGCAGTGCTAGAGATCTCCGGACTTCCTACAATGAGCAGTTCTTC
>TRBV7-9|NA|TRBJ2-3|many
CASSNSRNWYDTQYF
TGTGCCAGCAGCAACTCCCGCAATTGGTACGATACGCAGTATTTT
>TRBV20-1|NA|TRBJ1-1|NA
CSASYTWLNTEAFF
TGCAGTGCTAGCTACACATGGCTGAACACTGAAGCTTTCTTT